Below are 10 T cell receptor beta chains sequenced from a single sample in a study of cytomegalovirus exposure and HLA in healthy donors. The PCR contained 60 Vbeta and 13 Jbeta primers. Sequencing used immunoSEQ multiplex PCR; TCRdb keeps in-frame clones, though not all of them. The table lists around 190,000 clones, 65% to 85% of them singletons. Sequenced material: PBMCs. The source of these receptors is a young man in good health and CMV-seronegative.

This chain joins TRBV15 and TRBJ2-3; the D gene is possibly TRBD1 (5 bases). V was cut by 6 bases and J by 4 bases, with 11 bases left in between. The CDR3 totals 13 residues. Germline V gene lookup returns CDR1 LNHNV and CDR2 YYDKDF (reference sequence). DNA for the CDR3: TGTGCCACCAGTAGTAGGGGCCCAGATACGCAGTATTTT. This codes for CATSSRGPDTQYF.

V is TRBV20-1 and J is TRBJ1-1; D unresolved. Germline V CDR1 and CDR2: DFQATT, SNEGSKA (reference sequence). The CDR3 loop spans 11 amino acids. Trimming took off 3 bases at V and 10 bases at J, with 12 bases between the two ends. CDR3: CSARRSIGAFF. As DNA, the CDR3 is TGCAGTGCTAGGAGAAGTATTGGAGCTTTCTTT.

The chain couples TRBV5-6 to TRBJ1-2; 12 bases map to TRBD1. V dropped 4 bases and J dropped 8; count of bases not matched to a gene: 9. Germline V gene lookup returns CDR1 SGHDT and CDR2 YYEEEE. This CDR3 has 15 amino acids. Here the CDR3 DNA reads TGTGCCAGCAGCCTGGGACAGGGGGCTTACGGAGGCTACACCTTC. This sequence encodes CASSLGQGAYGGYTF.

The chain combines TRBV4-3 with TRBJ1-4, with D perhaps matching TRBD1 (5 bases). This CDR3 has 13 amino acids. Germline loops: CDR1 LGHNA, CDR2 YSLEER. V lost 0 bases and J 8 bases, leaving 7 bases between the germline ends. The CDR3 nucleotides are TGCGCCAGCAGCCAAGAGGGGGGAGAAAAACTGTTTTTT. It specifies CASSQEGGEKLFF.

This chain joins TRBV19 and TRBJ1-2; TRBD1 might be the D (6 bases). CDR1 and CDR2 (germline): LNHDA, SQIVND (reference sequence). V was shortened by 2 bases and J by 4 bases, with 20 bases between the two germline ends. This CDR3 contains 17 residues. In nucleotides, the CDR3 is TGTGCCAGTAGTATACGGGCAGGGGCCTCCAACCGCTATGGCTACACCTTC. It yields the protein CASSIRAGASNRYGYTF.

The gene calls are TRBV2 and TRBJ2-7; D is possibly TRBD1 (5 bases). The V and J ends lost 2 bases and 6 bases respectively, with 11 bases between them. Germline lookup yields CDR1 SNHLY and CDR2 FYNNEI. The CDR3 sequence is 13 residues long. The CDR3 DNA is TGTGCCAGCAGTGAAAGGGGTAGGCGCGAGCAGTACTTC. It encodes CASSERGRREQYF.

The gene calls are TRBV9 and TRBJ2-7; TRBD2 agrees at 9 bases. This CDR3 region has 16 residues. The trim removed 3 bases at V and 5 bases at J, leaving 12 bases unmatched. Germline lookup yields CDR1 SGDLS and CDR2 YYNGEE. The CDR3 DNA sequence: TGTGCCAGCAGCGCCATTAGCGGGAGTGTATGGGACGAGCAGTACTTC. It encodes CASSAISGSVWDEQYF. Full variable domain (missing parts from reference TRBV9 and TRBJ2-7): DSGVTQTPKHLITATGQRVTLRCSPRSGDLSVYWYQQSLDQGLQFLIQYYNGEERAKGNILERFSAQQFPDLHSELNLSSLELGDSALYFCASSAISGSVWDEQYFGPGTRLTVT.

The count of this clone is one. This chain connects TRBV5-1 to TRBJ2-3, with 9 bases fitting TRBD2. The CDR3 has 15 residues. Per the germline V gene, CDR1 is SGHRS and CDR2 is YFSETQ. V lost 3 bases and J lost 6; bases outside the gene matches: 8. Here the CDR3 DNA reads TGCGCCAGCAGCTCCTTAGCGGGAGAAGGGGATACGCAGTATTTT. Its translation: CASSSLAGEGDTQYF. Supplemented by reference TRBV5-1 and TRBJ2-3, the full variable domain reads KAGVTQTPRYLIKTRGQQVTLSCSPISGHRSVSWYQQTPGQGLQFLFEYFSETQRNKGNFPGRFSGRQFSNSRSEMNVSTLELGDSALYLCASSSLAGEGDTQYFGPGTRLTVL.

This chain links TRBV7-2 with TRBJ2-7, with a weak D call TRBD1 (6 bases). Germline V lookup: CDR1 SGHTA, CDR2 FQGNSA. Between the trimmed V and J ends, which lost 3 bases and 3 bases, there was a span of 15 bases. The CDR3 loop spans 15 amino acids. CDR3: CASSLTGKGFYEQYF. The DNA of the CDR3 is TGTGCCAGCAGCTTGACAGGAAAGGGGTTCTACGAGCAGTACTTC.

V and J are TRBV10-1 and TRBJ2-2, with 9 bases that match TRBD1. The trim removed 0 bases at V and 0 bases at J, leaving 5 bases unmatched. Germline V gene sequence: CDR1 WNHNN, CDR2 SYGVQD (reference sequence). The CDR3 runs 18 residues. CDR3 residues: CASSESRDRATNTGELFF. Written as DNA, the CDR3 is TGCGCCAGCAGTGAGTCGAGGGACAGGGCTACGAACACCGGGGAGCTGTTTTTT.